The 16 T cell receptor beta chains presented below share a single source sample, sequenced in a study of T cell repertoires in cytomegalovirus infection. Each CDR3 protein is one row after TCRdb ran MiXCR on the reads. In the table there are around 490,000 distinct CDR3 sequences, less than 30% of which are singletons. The sequencing input was PBMCs. The origin of the receptors is a human donor in good health (CMV status not recorded). Some clones in this sample may be carry-over from other donors' samples.

The table lists this clonotype with a few counts. As DNA, the CDR3 is TGTGCCAGCACCACCCCGTCGGCAGGGGCCTACAATGAGCAGTTCTTC. This encodes CASTTPSAGAYNEQFF. The chain couples TRBV7-9 to TRBJ2-1; TRBD1 is a possible D gene (6 bases). The CDR3 spans 16 residues. Germline CDR1 reads SEHNR; CDR2 reads FQNEAQ (reference sequence). V was clipped by 7 bases and J by 2 bases, with 18 bases between them.

The V gene is TRBV5-6, the J gene TRBJ1-2, with a possible D match to TRBD1 (6 bases). From germline, CDR1 is SGHDT and CDR2 YYEEEE. This CDR3 has 15 residues. The V and J ends lost 3 bases and 0 bases respectively, with 12 bases between them. The CDR3 is CASSYTGTTNYGYTF. In nucleotides, the CDR3 is TGTGCCAGCAGCTACACCGGGACAACTAACTATGGCTACACCTTC.

This clonotype was seen more than once but under ten times. The chain carries TRBV14 and TRBJ1-1; the D gene is possibly TRBD1 (5 bases). This CDR3 is built from 14 residues. Trimming stripped 4 bases from V and 9 bases from J, with 18 bases between. Germline assignment: CDR1 SGHDN and CDR2 FVKESK. CDR3 in DNA: TGTGCCAGCAGCCTAATCAGGGTGGGGGGGAAAGCTTTCTTT. Translated, it gives CASSLIRVGGKAFF.

The chain combines TRBV6-2 or TRBV6-3 with TRBJ2-3; D remains unclear. The CDR3 loop spans 15 amino acids. CDR1 MNHEY and CDR2 SVGEGT come from the germline V gene. V lost 6 bases and J 0 bases, leaving 13 bases between the germline ends. CDR3 loop: CASSSVEESTDTQYF. The CDR3 DNA follows: TGTGCCAGCAGCTCCGTCGAGGAGAGCACAGATACGCAGTATTTT.

V and J are TRBV6-6 and TRBJ2-7; 9 bases line up with TRBD2. The CDR3 loop spans 18 amino acids. The V gene end was trimmed by 2 bases and the J gene end by 2 bases; junction bases not matched to a gene: 13. Germline V CDR1 and CDR2: MNHNY, SVGAGI (reference sequence). CDR3 nucleotide sequence: TGTGCCAGCAGTTACGCGCCTCTGGGCGGGAGGGCCCCCTACGAGCAGTACGTC. Translated: CASSYAPLGGRAPYEQYV.

This rearrangement joins TRBV5-1 to TRBJ2-6, with 8 bases lining up with TRBD2. From germline, CDR1 is SGHRS and CDR2 YFSETQ. J lost 0 bases, V lost 4 bases, and 15 bases had no gene match. The CDR3 covers 20 residues. CDR3 sequence: CASSPDLTSAFNSGANVLTF. As DNA, the CDR3 is TGCGCCAGCAGCCCCGACTTGACTAGCGCCTTCAACTCTGGGGCCAACGTCCTGACTTTC.

This clonotype came up a few times. The chain employs TRBV7-9 and TRBJ2-1, with 8 bases fitting TRBD2. Germline V CDR1 and CDR2: SEHNR, FQNEAQ (reference sequence). The V gene end was trimmed by 5 bases and the J gene end by 0 bases; junction bases not matched to a gene: 9. The CDR3 consists of 17 residues. The CDR3 DNA reads TGTGCCAGCAGCCCCGAGGTAGCGGGGCCCTCCTACAATGAGCAGTTCTTC. Translating gives CASSPEVAGPSYNEQFF.

This clonotype has a handful of counts. This chain links TRBV19 with TRBJ2-3; the match to TRBD2 covers 10 bases. The V segment lost 6 bases and the J segment 4 bases; nucleotides outside the gene matches: 7. The CDR3 is 15 amino acids. The V gene's germline CDR1 is LNHDA and CDR2 SQIVND (reference sequence). The CDR3 reads CASRRLAGEADTQYF. The CDR3 nucleotides are TGTGCCAGTAGGCGGCTAGCGGGAGAAGCAGATACGCAGTATTTT.

This clonotype was recorded at least ten times. J is TRBJ1-1 and V is TRBV7-2, with a possible D match to TRBD1 (5 bases). Germline CDR1 and CDR2: SGHTA and FQGNSA. This CDR3 has 14 residues. V lost 4 bases and J lost 5, with 14 bases in between. CDR3 region: CASSSRGRGTEAFF. The CDR3 DNA is TGTGCCAGCAGCTCCCGGGGGAGAGGAACTGAAGCTTTCTTT.

This clonotype was seen ten or more times. CDR3 protein: CASSLSLGFSNQPQHF. The DNA for the CDR3 is TGTGCCAGCAGCTTAAGCTTGGGATTTAGCAATCAGCCCCAGCATTTT. The chain employs TRBV7-2 and TRBJ1-5; D gene unclear. Germline V gene lookup returns CDR1 SGHTA and CDR2 FQGNSA. This CDR3 comprises 16 residues. The ends were cut back, 2 bases at V and 0 bases at J, with 11 bases in the middle.

The J gene is TRBJ1-5, the V gene TRBV12-5; D is unresolved. The CDR3 has 15 residues. Germline V CDR1 and CDR2: LGHNT, FRNRAP. V was clipped by 3 bases and J by 6 bases, with 15 bases between them. DNA of the CDR3: TGTGCTAGTGGTTTTGGAGACCTATCCGGTCAGCCCCAGCATTTT. This gives the protein CASGFGDLSGQPQHF.

V and J are TRBV20-1 and TRBJ2-1; D remains ambiguous. Per germline, CDR1 DFQATT and CDR2 SNEGSKA (reference sequence). The CDR3 is made up of 12 amino acids. CDR3 coding DNA: TGCACCCCAGCCCGGCTAAACAATGAGCAGTTCTTC. Protein sequence: CTPARLNNEQFF.

This clonotype was seen a few times. The chain links TRBV2 to TRBJ2-5, with no clear D. The CDR3 spans 12 residues. Germline V gene lookup returns CDR1 SNHLY and CDR2 FYNNEI. V was cut by 6 bases and J by 4 bases, with 9 bases left in between. The CDR3 loop is CASRLDGETQYF. In nucleotides, the CDR3 is TGTGCCAGCAGGTTGGACGGAGAGACCCAGTACTTC. Full variable domain (remainder filled in from reference TRBV2 and TRBJ2-5): EPEVTQTPSHQVTQMGQEVILRCVPISNHLYFYWYRQILGQKVEFLVSFYNNEISEKSEIFDDQFSVERPDGSNFTLKIRSTKLEDSAMYFCASRLDGETQYFGPGTRLLVL.

The chain uses TRBV2 and TRBJ2-7, with a weak D call TRBD2 (5 bases). From germline, CDR1 is SNHLY and CDR2 FYNNEI. This CDR3 has 12 residues. V was trimmed by 6 bases and J by 6 bases, leaving 12 bases between them. The CDR3 DNA sequence: TGTGCCAGCAGCGACCGGGATCCCGAGCAGTACGTC. It codes for CASSDRDPEQYV.

This chain links TRBV6-8 with TRBJ1-1; 7 bases agree with TRBD1. The CDR3 runs 13 residues. With V trimmed by 6 bases and J by 13 bases, 14 bases remained unmatched. Germline CDR1 and CDR2: MNHGY and SAAAGT. This CDR3 reads CASSPTGARGGFF. Written as DNA, the CDR3 is TGTGCCAGCAGCCCTACAGGGGCCCGGGGTGGTTTCTTT.

This clonotype was observed a handful of times. The V gene is TRBV19, the J gene TRBJ2-3; 7 bases map to TRBD2. Germline CDR1 is LNHDA and CDR2 is SQIVND (reference sequence). V lost 4 bases to trimming and J lost 2 bases; unmatched junction nucleotides: 6. The CDR3 sequence is 15 residues long. CDR3 nucleotide sequence: TGTGCCAGTAGTAAACAAGCGGGAAACACAGATACGCAGTATTTT. Residues: CASSKQAGNTDTQYF.